This T cell receptor (beta chain) was sequenced for a study of T cells expressing NK-cell markers (dated by TCRdb to the early 2020s). Background on the whole study: In sorted CD3+CD56+NKG2C+, CD3+CD56+NKG2C- and CD3+CD56-NKG2C+ T-cell subsets from several donors, TCR beta-chain repertoires were profiled. The eight sequenced donors were randomly selected healthy volunteers, three men and five women. Illumina HiSeq 2000/2500, MiSeq or NextSeq was used to sequence libraries as 2 x 150 bp reads. Most of the eight sequenced donors were HCMV-seropositive and one was HCMV-seronegative.

The CDR3 measures 18 amino acids from cysteine to phenylalanine. Only the protein sequence is given. A commercial ELISA kit detecting HCMV-specific IgG in serum was used to determine HCMV serostatus. Peripheral blood mononuclear cells were isolated from blood by Ficoll density gradient centrifugation. The reads were generated on an Illumina HiSeq 2000. The TCR beta cDNA libraries were made using 5'RACE template switching, a step that added both a universal primer site and unique molecular identifiers. cDNA synthesis was primed from the TCR beta constant segment and was followed by two successive PCR amplification steps. In the paper's pipeline: MIGEC was used to demultiplex reads and group reads by UMI, and MiTCR was used to assemble and quantify clonotypes. To exclude erroneous sequences, any TCR cDNA sequence not supported by at least two reads was discarded. The tcR package was used for downstream repertoire analysis, and clonotypes were matched across fractions by CDR3 nucleotide sequence plus V segment. VDJmatch was used to annotate antigen specificity against VDJdb, with one amino acid substitution in CDR3 allowed. Following TCRdb reprocessing, every CDR3 protein sequence forms one entry, and DNA is not provided. None of the V and J calls come from the authors' own analysis; TCRdb made them. The record for this sample contains roughly 160,000 distinct CDR3 sequences. Around 21% of the sample belongs to the ten largest clones.

The research as a whole found: In roughly 6 donors, the dominant CD3+CD56+NKG2C+ clonotypes ranked among the top 10 CD8+ clonotypes, making up roughly 1.0-8% of CD8+ T cells. Whether the expanded NKG2C-expressing T cell clones were specific for HCMV antigens remained unclear. Those dominant clonotypes were again the most abundant among CD3+CD56-NKG2C+ cells in four donors, at 28.3-60.1%.

About this clonotype itself: What antigen it recognizes has not been identified.

The chain is made from TRBV12-3 or TRBV12-4 and TRBJ2-3; TCRdb indicates TRBD1, and absent DNA this call remains unverified. The sequenced sample was blood T cells: a sorted CD56 or NKG2C T cell subset, CD4+ or CD8+ T cells, or bulk PBMC T cells (not recorded which). The origin of this receptor is a man aged 18-75 years in good health. The CDR3 protein: CASSSGRGLLLGTDTQYF.